Listed here are 29 T cell receptor beta chains from one sample, sequenced in a study of cytomegalovirus exposure and HLA in healthy donors. The PCR made use of 60 Vbeta and 13 Jbeta primers. Assay: immunoSEQ multiplex PCR; the TCRdb copy retains only in-frame clones and omits some. Among under 250,000 clones listed, under 85% were seen once. Sequences were obtained from PBMCs. These receptors originate from a man between 50 and 59 years old in good health and CMV-seronegative.

This chain's CDR3 is CASSPQRDRTGNYGYTF. The CDR3, as DNA: TGTGCCAGCAGCCCTCAGAGGGATAGGACAGGGAACTATGGCTACACCTTC. This sequence joins TRBV7-9 and TRBJ1-2; TRBD1 aligns across 8 bases. J lost 2 bases, V lost 5 bases, and 13 bases had no gene match. The CDR3 is 17 residues long. Looked up from germline, CDR1 is SEHNR and CDR2 is FQNEAQ (reference sequence).

The CDR3, as DNA: TGCGCCAGCAGCTCACAGGGCCCCACCTACGAGCAGTACTTC. Protein sequence: CASSSQGPTYEQYF. This sequence joins TRBV5-1 and TRBJ2-7, with a weak D call TRBD1 (6 bases). Trimming cost V 3 bases and J 2 bases, with 12 bases left between them. This CDR3 has 14 residues. Germline values: CDR1 SGHRS, CDR2 YFSETQ.

This chain connects TRBV28 to TRBJ2-5, with 12 bases matching TRBD2. Germline V gene data show CDR1 as MDHEN and CDR2 as SYDVKM. V was clipped by 5 bases and J by 2 bases; unmatched bases: 3. This CDR3 comprises 15 residues. This CDR3 reads CASSTGTSGQETQYF. The CDR3 nucleotides read TGTGCCAGCAGTACCGGGACTAGCGGGCAAGAGACCCAGTACTTC.

This clone has a handful of counts. This rearrangement joins TRBV20-1 to TRBJ1-1; no clear D gene. The germline CDR1 and CDR2 sequences are DFQATT and SNEGSKA (reference sequence). The CDR3 covers 11 residues. Between the trimmed V and J ends, which lost 6 bases and 4 bases, there was a span of 9 bases. This chain's CDR3 is CSAERSTEAFF. CDR3 DNA sequence: TGCAGTGCCGAGAGGTCCACTGAAGCTTTCTTT.

The chain has TRBV11-2 and TRBJ2-3, with a weak D call TRBD2 (5 bases). The germline V gene has CDR1 SGHAT and CDR2 FQNNGV. The CDR3 is made up of 12 amino acids. Trimming pared 6 bases from V and 8 bases from J, leaving 12 bases between. CDR3 loop: CASSQFAGTQYF. The CDR3 nucleotides read TGTGCCAGCAGTCAATTTGCGGGTACGCAGTATTTT.

The chain uses TRBV29-1 and TRBJ2-6; tentative D call: TRBD1 (5 bases). The CDR3 sequence is 15 residues long. With 0 bases removed from V and 5 bases from J, the gap between germline ends came to 11 bases. The germline gives CDR1 SQVTM, CDR2 ANQGSEA. The chain's CDR3 is CSVEDKDRWANVLTF. CDR3 coding DNA: TGCAGCGTTGAAGATAAAGACAGATGGGCCAACGTCCTGACTTTC.

The V call is TRBV19, the J call TRBJ2-5; D is possibly TRBD2 (5 bases). The CDR3 is made up of 11 amino acids. V gave up 4 bases and J gave up 5 bases, with 5 bases separating them. CDR1 LNHDA and CDR2 SQIVND come from the germline V gene (reference sequence). The CDR3 region is CASSSGETQYF. The CDR3 DNA sequence: TGTGCCAGTAGTAGCGGGGAGACCCAGTACTTC.

The V and J genes are TRBV5-1 and TRBJ1-2, with D unclear. Between the trimmed V and J ends, which lost 4 bases and 4 bases, there was a span of 17 bases. Germline assignment: CDR1 SGHRS and CDR2 YFSETQ. This CDR3 spans 15 amino acids. CDR3 protein: CASSLGSAASYGYTF. CDR3 bases: TGCGCCAGCAGCCTGGGTTCGGCGGCCTCCTATGGCTACACCTTC. The whole variable domain, remainder taken from reference TRBV5-1 and TRBJ1-2, is KAGVTQTPRYLIKTRGQQVTLSCSPISGHRSVSWYQQTPGQGLQFLFEYFSETQRNKGNFPGRFSGRQFSNSRSEMNVSTLELGDSALYLCASSLGSAASYGYTFGSGTRLTVV.

The J gene is TRBJ2-1, the V gene TRBV7-9; 7 positions match TRBD2. J gave up 7 bases and V 1 base, and 1 base lay outside the gene matches. Germline V CDR1 and CDR2: SEHNR, FQNEAQ (reference sequence). The CDR3 runs 13 residues. Written as DNA, the CDR3 is TGTGCCAGCAGCTTAGTGGGGGGGAATGAGCAGTTCTTC. Its translation: CASSLVGGNEQFF.

The chain recombines TRBV11-2 with TRBJ2-5; 15 nucleotides line up with TRBD2. Per the germline V gene, CDR1 is SGHAT and CDR2 is FQNNGV. This CDR3 spans 16 amino acids. J lost 4 bases, V lost 5 bases, and 5 bases had no gene match. As DNA, the CDR3 is TGTGCCAGCAGCCACGGACTAGCGGGAGGGGGAGAGACCCAGTACTTC. It yields the protein CASSHGLAGGGETQYF. Filled out from reference TRBV11-2 and TRBJ2-5, the complete variable domain reads EAGVAQSPRYKIIEKRQSVAFWCNPISGHATLYWYQQILGQGPKLLIQFQNNGVVDDSQLPKDRFSAERLKGVDSTLKIQPAKLEDSAVYLCASSHGLAGGGETQYFGPGTRLLVL.

The gene calls are TRBV2 and TRBJ2-3, with TRBD2 matching over 11 bases. This CDR3 is 16 amino acids long. Germline assignment: CDR1 SNHLY and CDR2 FYNNEI. The ends lost 5 bases at V and 4 bases at J; junction bases unmatched: 8. The CDR3 reads CASSRIAGGPADTQYF. CDR3 nucleotides: TGTGCCAGCAGTAGAATAGCGGGAGGGCCGGCAGATACGCAGTATTTT.

In its sample, this clone was seen a few times. This rearrangement joins TRBV7-8 to TRBJ2-7, with 10 bases aligning to TRBD2. The CDR3 covers 16 residues. Trimming removed 3 bases from V and 4 bases from J; junction bases left unmatched: 9. Germline-derived CDR1 and CDR2 are SGHVS and FQNEAQ. CDR3 coding DNA: TGTGCCAGCAGCTTTACCGGAGCTAGCGGGAGTTACGAGCAGTACTTC. Protein product: CASSFTGASGSYEQYF.

This clone was found once. The V gene is TRBV7-7, the J gene TRBJ1-1; 9 nucleotides line up with TRBD1. This CDR3 has 13 residues. The V gene end was trimmed by 4 bases and the J gene end by 8 bases; junction bases not matched to a gene: 5. CDR1 SSHAT and CDR2 FNYEAQ come from the germline V gene (reference sequence). CDR3 coding DNA: TGTGCCAGCAGCTCAGGACAGGGGCGAGAAGCTTTCTTT. Protein product: CASSSGQGREAFF.

V and J are TRBV28 and TRBJ2-5; 8 positions match TRBD1. The J call may be wrong; the DNA end is better matched by TRBJ2-7. Germline lookup yields CDR1 MDHEN and CDR2 SYDVKM. The CDR3 has 15 amino acids. CDR3 in amino acids: CASSPRTGYVYEQYF. For the CDR3, the DNA is TGTGCCAGCAGTCCTCGGACAGGGTACGTCTACGAGCAGTACTTC.

J is TRBJ2-2 and V is TRBV10-3; 11 positions match TRBD2. This CDR3 comprises 15 residues. Germline V lookup: CDR1 ENHRY, CDR2 SYGVKD. The CDR3 DNA sequence: TGTGAAGGGAGTAGCGGGAGGGCCATTCACGGGGAGCTGTTTTTT. Translation gives CEGSSGRAIHGELFF.

The chain is built from TRBV30 and TRBJ1-4; possibly TRBD1 for D (6 bases). Trimming cost V 7 bases and J 7 bases, with 16 bases left between them. The germline gives CDR1 GTSNPN, CDR2 SVGIG (reference sequence). The length of the CDR3 is 13 residues. The CDR3 bases are TGTGCCTCCAGGGGTTCCTCATCTGAAAAACTGTTTTTT. Its translation is CASRGSSSEKLFF.

This clone occurred a few times. This rearrangement joins TRBV30 to TRBJ1-2; a possible D gene is TRBD1 (6 bases). The V gene's germline CDR1 is GTSNPN and CDR2 SVGIG (reference sequence). V dropped 3 bases and J dropped 8 bases, with 13 bases sitting between them. CDR3 length: 12 amino acids. The DNA of the CDR3 is TGTGCCTGGAGCGGCAGGGGACGCGGCTACACCTTC. Its protein is CAWSGRGRGYTF. Full variable domain (rest looked up from reference TRBV30 and TRBJ1-2): SQTIHQWPATLVQPVGSPLSLECTVEGTSNPNLYWYRQAAGRGLQLLFYSVGIGQISSEVPQNLSASRPQDRQFILSSKKLLLSDSGFYLCAWSGRGRGYTFGSGTRLTVV.

The J gene is TRBJ2-7, the V gene TRBV9; 9 bases line up with TRBD2. The CDR3 extends over 16 amino acids. V was clipped by 0 bases and J by 3 bases; unmatched bases: 7. The V gene's germline CDR1 is SGDLS and CDR2 YYNGEE. CDR3 DNA sequence: TGTGCCAGCAGCGTAGGGGGTAGCGGGAGCATCTACGAGCAGTACTTC. Its protein is CASSVGGSGSIYEQYF.

The chain has TRBV15 and TRBJ2-5; TRBD2 agrees at 10 bases. Germline V gene lookup returns CDR1 LNHNV and CDR2 YYDKDF (reference sequence). This CDR3 has 13 residues. Losses at the gene ends were 6 bases for V and 5 bases for J; bases not matched to a gene: 3. CDR3 amino acids: CATRSGRVETQYF. DNA of the CDR3: TGTGCCACCAGGAGCGGGAGGGTTGAGACCCAGTACTTC.

This chain's CDR3 is CASSPPSPGKETQYF. The CDR3 DNA reads TGTGCCAGCTCACCACCGAGTCCAGGGAAAGAGACCCAGTACTTC. V is TRBV18 and J is TRBJ2-5, with D perhaps TRBD1 (5 bases). The CDR3 sequence is 15 residues long. From germline, CDR1 is KGHSH and CDR2 LQKENI. The germline V and J ends were trimmed by 0 bases and 3 bases, with 11 bases remaining between them.

The chain carries TRBV6-1 and TRBJ2-1, with 8 bases lining up with TRBD1. This CDR3 contains 16 residues. Germline V CDR1 and CDR2: MNHNS, SASEGT. V was pared by 0 bases and J by 5 bases, with 6 bases of the junction left unmatched. CDR3 nucleotides: TGTGCCAGCAGTGAAGCCTGGACAGGGTGGAACAATGAGCAGTTCTTC. This sequence encodes CASSEAWTGWNNEQFF.

The rearrangement joins TRBV6-5 to TRBJ2-7; no firm D call. Germline CDR1 MNHEY, CDR2 SVGAGI. V dropped 6 bases and J dropped 3 bases, with 12 bases sitting between them. CDR3 length: 13 residues. Here the CDR3 DNA reads TGTGCCAGCAGAAAGCTAGGTTTCTACGAGCAGTACTTC. Its protein is CASRKLGFYEQYF.

The chain has TRBV30 and TRBJ2-7; a weak D match, TRBD1 (6 bases). Per germline, CDR1 GTSNPN and CDR2 SVGIG (reference sequence). V shed 3 bases and J shed 3 bases, with 18 bases lying between them. The CDR3 runs 15 residues. The CDR3 region has the DNA TGTGCCTGGAGCCGCGGACAGCCGGCTGGCTACGAGCAGTACTTC. Its protein is CAWSRGQPAGYEQYF.

The gene calls are TRBV6-4 and TRBJ2-7; 7 bases match TRBD1. CDR1 is MRHNA and CDR2 is SNTAGT in the germline V gene. J was trimmed by 2 bases and V by 5 bases; bases with no gene match: 9. The CDR3 runs to 15 residues. The CDR3 region has the DNA TGTGCCAGCAGTCAGCAGACAGGGCGAACCTACGAGCAGTACTTC. Protein: CASSQQTGRTYEQYF.

CDR3 nucleotides: TGTGCCAGCAGCGTTGGACAGTATAATTCACCCCTCCACTTT. This codes for CASSVGQYNSPLHF. V gene TRBV9 combines with J gene TRBJ1-6; D might be TRBD1 (6 bases). V was shortened by 2 bases and J by 4 bases, with 7 bases between the two germline ends. Germline V lookup: CDR1 SGDLS, CDR2 YYNGEE. The CDR3 is 14 residues long. Together with reference TRBV9 and TRBJ1-6, the CDR3 gives the full variable domain: DSGVTQTPKHLITATGQRVTLRCSPRSGDLSVYWYQQSLDQGLQFLIQYYNGEERAKGNILERFSAQQFPDLHSELNLSSLELGDSALYFCASSVGQYNSPLHFGNGTRLTVT.

The rearrangement links TRBV30 to TRBJ1-1; D is unresolved. Trimming took 4 bases from V and 0 from J, leaving 3 bases between them. The CDR3 spans 11 residues. In germline, CDR1 is GTSNPN, CDR2 SVGIG (reference sequence). The CDR3 DNA follows: TGTGCCTGGAACATGAACACTGAAGCTTTCTTT. Protein product: CAWNMNTEAFF.

The chain uses TRBV27 and TRBJ1-1; perhaps TRBD1 as D (6 bases). The CDR3 spans 11 residues. Germline-derived CDR1 and CDR2 are MNHEY and SMNVEV (reference sequence). The V end was cut by 4 bases, the J end by 6 bases, with 6 bases between. CDR3 in DNA: TGTGCCAGCAGTTCAGGGGCTGAAGCTTTCTTT. Translated, it gives CASSSGAEAFF.

Regarding this clone: Other DNA sequences from this sample encode an identical CDR3 as well. The rearrangement links TRBV4-1 to TRBJ2-7, with 7 bases aligning to TRBD1. J gave up 0 bases and V 1 base, and 0 bases lay outside the gene matches. The germline CDR1 and CDR2 sequences are MGHRA and YSYEKL. The CDR3 spans 14 residues. The CDR3 DNA reads as TGCGCCAGCAGCCAAGGACAGGGCTCCTACGAGCAGTACTTC. As protein: CASSQGQGSYEQYF.

The chain couples TRBV19 to TRBJ2-3, with TRBD1 identical over 8 bases. The CDR3 spans 16 residues. After removal of 5 bases from V and 3 bases from J, the junction contained 10 bases not matched to a gene. Germline V gene data show CDR1 as LNHDA and CDR2 as SQIVND (reference sequence). In DNA form, the CDR3 reads TGTGCCAGTAGTTCCTGGACAGGGCGCAATACAGATACGCAGTATTTT. This codes for CASSSWTGRNTDTQYF.